This T cell receptor (beta chain) comes out of a study of T cell repertoires in cytomegalovirus infection. About the research overall: Based on public TCR beta signatures, there were indications of CMV infection and of a matching HLA type.

There are 12 residues in the CDR3. Germline V gene lookup returns CDR1 MNHNS and CDR2 SASEGT. The V end was cut by 5 bases, the J end by 9 bases, with 13 bases between. Each CDR3 protein gets one entry after TCRdb re-called the reads with MiXCR. This table has about 530,000 distinct CDR3 sequences, more than 20% appearing once. The chain links TRBV6-1 to TRBJ1-2; D possibly corresponds to TRBD1 (5 bases). The TCR comes from a human donor in good health (CMV status not recorded). Some clones in this sample may be carry-over from other donors' samples. The sequenced sample consisted of PBMCs. The CDR3 DNA is TGTGCCAGCAGTAAGCAACAGGCGAGCTACACCTTC. The encoded protein is CASSKQQASYTF.